Listed here are 14 T cell receptor beta chains from one sample, sequenced in a study of CXCR3-negative and CXCR3-positive naive CD8 T cells. Study results and limitations: Hydrophobicity of TRB CDR3s was greater in CXCR3-positive naive cells than in CXCR3-negative naive cells.

The TRB libraries of cDNA were built by UMI-labeled 5' RACE. TCRdb reprocessed the 5' RACE reads, keeping one entry per CDR3 protein, no DNA. The sample holds 150,000 or so distinct CDR3 sequences. Their specific antigens are unknown. The sequenced sample consisted of naive CXCR3+ CD8+ T cells from blood. As for subset: CD45RO-CCR7+CD27+CD95- naive CD8+ T cells expressing CXCR3 (TNR3+). The receptors shown here come from a human donor in good health. Some clones in this sample may be carry-over from other donors' samples.

The V and J genes are TRBV28 and TRBJ2-3; absent DNA, TCRdb's TRBD1 call cannot be checked. The CDR3 totals 17 residues. Germline V CDR1 and CDR2: MDHEN, SYDVKM. CDR3 in amino acids: CASSLATSGYGTDTQYF.

The V and J genes are TRBV5-1 and TRBJ1-1; TCRdb indicates TRBD1, and absent DNA this call remains unverified. CDR3 length: 13 amino acids. CDR1 is SGHRS, CDR2 YFSETQ, per germline. The CDR3 reads CASSQGAMGEAFF.

J is TRBJ2-7 and V is TRBV7-6; TCRdb outputs TRBD2, but without DNA this stays unchecked. Germline values: CDR1 SGHVS, CDR2 FNYEAQ. The CDR3 has 14 amino acids. The CDR3 reads CASSFSGRNSEQYF.

The chain carries TRBV7-6 and TRBJ2-3; with no DNA, the TCRdb D assignment of TRBD2 cannot be verified. Germline lookup yields CDR1 SGHVS and CDR2 FNYEAQ. The CDR3 extends over 14 amino acids. CDR3 region: CASSLSSGTDTQYF.

The chain uses TRBV6-6 and TRBJ1-1; the TCRdb D gene call, TRBD1, has no DNA to confirm it. Germline V gene lookup returns CDR1 MNHNY and CDR2 SVGAGI (reference sequence). The CDR3 contains 13 residues. The chain's CDR3 is CARDPRGETEAFF.

This chain joins TRBV7-7 and TRBJ2-5; TCRdb's assignment of TRBD2 cannot be checked, as there is no DNA. This CDR3 contains 17 residues. Germline V CDR1 and CDR2: SSHAT, FNYEAQ (reference sequence). The CDR3 spells CASSLTFPGGAVETQYF.

V gene TRBV29-1 combines with J gene TRBJ2-1; TCRdb's assignment of TRBD2 cannot be checked, as there is no DNA. This CDR3 has 14 residues. CDR1 SQVTM and CDR2 ANQGSEA come from the germline V gene. The CDR3 loop reads CSVEDGRGYNEQFF.

The chain uses TRBV7-2 and TRBJ2-2; the TCRdb D gene call, TRBD1, has no DNA to confirm it. The CDR3 totals 16 residues. Germline values: CDR1 SGHTA, CDR2 FQGNSA. The CDR3 sequence is CASSLVGGRGTGELFF.

The rearrangement uses TRBV7-9 and TRBJ2-7; TCRdb's assignment of TRBD1 cannot be checked, as there is no DNA. This CDR3 region has 14 residues. Germline V gene lookup returns CDR1 SEHNR and CDR2 FQNEAQ (reference sequence). The CDR3 spells CASSLGTILYEQYF.

This chain joins TRBV20-1 and TRBJ2-1; the TCRdb D gene call, TRBD2, has no DNA to confirm it. Germline V gene lookup returns CDR1 DFQATT and CDR2 SNEGSKA (reference sequence). This CDR3 has 12 residues. This CDR3 reads CSASGRIKEQFF.

The gene calls are TRBV27 and TRBJ2-1; TCRdb proposes TRBD2, but this gene call is untestable without DNA. Germline values: CDR1 MNHEY, CDR2 SMNVEV (reference sequence). This CDR3 spans 15 amino acids. CDR3: CASSFGTSGRGEQFF.

The gene calls are TRBV19 and TRBJ2-7; TCRdb calls TRBD1, which cannot be checked without DNA. The CDR3 loop spans 12 amino acids. Germline loops: CDR1 LNHDA, CDR2 SQIVND (reference sequence). CDR3 sequence reads: CASSISGAGLRF.

This chain uses TRBV21-1 with TRBJ2-7; with no DNA, the TCRdb D assignment of TRBD2 cannot be verified. TRBV21-1 is labeled a pseudogene. The CDR3 loop spans 14 amino acids. Here the CDR3 reads CAPLHSGHSYEQYF.

J is TRBJ1-3 and V is TRBV12-3 or TRBV12-4. This CDR3 contains 15 residues. This CDR3 reads CASSLYGERGNTIYF.